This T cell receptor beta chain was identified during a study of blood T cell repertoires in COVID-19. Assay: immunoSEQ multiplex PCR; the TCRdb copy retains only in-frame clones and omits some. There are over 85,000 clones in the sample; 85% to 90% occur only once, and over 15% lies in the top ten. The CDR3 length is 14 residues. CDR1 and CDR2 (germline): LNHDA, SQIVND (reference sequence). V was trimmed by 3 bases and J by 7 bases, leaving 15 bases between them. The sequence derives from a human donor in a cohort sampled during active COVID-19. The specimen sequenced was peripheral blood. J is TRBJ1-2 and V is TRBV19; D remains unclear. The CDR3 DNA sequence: TGTGCCAGTAGTATGGATCGGGTGACGGCTGGCTACACCTTC. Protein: CASSMDRVTAGYTF.